The rows below give T cell receptor beta chains drawn from one sample of a study of post-analysis software for immune sequencing data. MiXCR, run by TCRdb on the PCR reads, gives a single entry per CDR3 protein. In the table there are about 430,000 distinct CDR3 sequences, less than 40% of which are singletons. Sequences were obtained from blood. The receptors were sampled from a girl aged 2 to 9 with multiple sclerosis. The CDR3 runs from the conserved cysteine through the conserved F or W. The D gene is left open where the match is weak.

j_call: TRBJ2-1
v_call: TRBV29-1
d_call: TRBD2
cdr3_aa: CSVERLRTSGPRYNEQFF

j_call: TRBJ2-7
v_call: TRBV29-1
d_call: TRBD1
cdr3_aa: CSVEFPRTGGSYEQYF

j_call: TRBJ1-5
v_call: TRBV20-1
d_call: .
cdr3_aa: CSARGNNNQPQHF

j_call: TRBJ1-1
v_call: TRBV5-1
d_call: .
cdr3_aa: CASSLIPTATPEAFF

j_call: TRBJ2-7
v_call: TRBV7-2
d_call: TRBD2
cdr3_aa: CASSRPSGRTNEQYF

j_call: TRBJ2-3
v_call: TRBV29-1
d_call: TRBD2
cdr3_aa: CSVEAGYRLALRTDTQYF

j_call: TRBJ1-2
v_call: TRBV6-5
d_call: .
cdr3_aa: CASSYSSAYGYTF

j_call: TRBJ2-1
v_call: TRBV7-9
d_call: .
cdr3_aa: CASSMASKGLNEQFF

j_call: TRBJ2-1
v_call: TRBV5-1
d_call: TRBD2
cdr3_aa: CASSLLAGEMEFF

j_call: TRBJ2-5
v_call: TRBV27
d_call: .
cdr3_aa: CASSLFRSETQYF

j_call: TRBJ2-1
v_call: TRBV7-2
d_call: .
cdr3_aa: CASSTDRRRGEQFF

j_call: .
v_call: TRBV12-3/TRBV12-4
d_call: TRBD2
cdr3_aa: CASSLGGRDYEQYF

j_call: TRBJ2-1
v_call: TRBV5-1
d_call: TRBD2
cdr3_aa: CASSLQTSGTAEQFF

j_call: TRBJ2-5
v_call: TRBV6-6
d_call: TRBD2
cdr3_aa: CASHVSGNQETQYF

j_call: TRBJ2-5
v_call: TRBV3-1
d_call: TRBD2
cdr3_aa: CASSQSRGGGKTQYF

j_call: TRBJ2-1
v_call: TRBV7-9
d_call: TRBD2
cdr3_aa: CASSTREGGNEQFF

j_call: TRBJ1-1
v_call: TRBV15
d_call: .
cdr3_aa: CATARVSTEAFF

j_call: TRBJ2-2
v_call: TRBV29-1
d_call: .
cdr3_aa: CSVGSGTGELFF

j_call: TRBJ1-1
v_call: TRBV5-1
d_call: .
cdr3_aa: CASSLETGTGNTEAFF

j_call: TRBJ1-2
v_call: TRBV7-3
d_call: .
cdr3_aa: CASSLQANNYGYTF

j_call: TRBJ2-7
v_call: TRBV15
d_call: .
cdr3_aa: CATSREGEGAYEQYF

j_call: TRBJ2-2
v_call: TRBV3-1
d_call: .
cdr3_aa: CASSQVVTGELFF

j_call: TRBJ1-5
v_call: TRBV7-2
d_call: .
cdr3_aa: CASSLVPGAQPQHF

j_call: TRBJ1-4
v_call: TRBV7-2
d_call: .
cdr3_aa: CASSLQIDSHEKLFF

j_call: TRBJ1-2
v_call: TRBV20-1
d_call: .
cdr3_aa: CSAPIPLGANYGYTF

j_call: TRBJ2-7
v_call: TRBV6-6
d_call: .
cdr3_aa: CASSSRGPYEQYF

j_call: .
v_call: TRBV20-1
d_call: TRBD2
cdr3_aa: CSAGGSASYEQYF

j_call: TRBJ2-5
v_call: TRBV7-6
d_call: .
cdr3_aa: CASSPTTTQEETQYF

j_call: TRBJ2-3
v_call: TRBV7-9
d_call: TRBD1
cdr3_aa: CASSLTGVRTDTQYF

j_call: TRBJ2-1
v_call: TRBV6-6
d_call: TRBD2
cdr3_aa: CASSFLTSGSSYNEQFF

j_call: TRBJ2-5
v_call: TRBV27
d_call: .
cdr3_aa: CASSTRRLGAREQYF

j_call: TRBJ1-5
v_call: TRBV20-1
d_call: .
cdr3_aa: CSAREGPGQPQHF

j_call: TRBJ1-1
v_call: TRBV5-1
d_call: .
cdr3_aa: CASSLQIRNTEAFF

j_call: TRBJ2-7
v_call: TRBV27
d_call: .
cdr3_aa: CASSSLGAYEQYF

j_call: TRBJ2-1
v_call: TRBV6-2/TRBV6-3
d_call: .
cdr3_aa: CASTLTTYNEQFF

j_call: TRBJ1-6
v_call: TRBV3-1
d_call: .
cdr3_aa: CASSQERGTPLHF

j_call: TRBJ2-7
v_call: TRBV3-1
d_call: .
cdr3_aa: CASSQRTRTYF

j_call: TRBJ2-7
v_call: TRBV6-5
d_call: .
cdr3_aa: CASHETAGPYEQYF

j_call: TRBJ2-5
v_call: TRBV20-1
d_call: .
cdr3_aa: CSARVLVGPETQYF

j_call: TRBJ2-1
v_call: TRBV6-2/TRBV6-3
d_call: .
cdr3_aa: CASSGKVYNEQFF

j_call: TRBJ1-2
v_call: TRBV29-1
d_call: .
cdr3_aa: CSVVPATDYGYTF

j_call: TRBJ2-1
v_call: TRBV15
d_call: TRBD2
cdr3_aa: CATRGLAGIYNEQFF

j_call: TRBJ1-1
v_call: TRBV12-3/TRBV12-4
d_call: .
cdr3_aa: CASIDPGYTEAFF

j_call: TRBJ2-5
v_call: TRBV28
d_call: .
cdr3_aa: CASRPGVQETQYF

j_call: TRBJ2-5
v_call: TRBV7-2
d_call: .
cdr3_aa: CASSQTDFQETQYF